The present T cell receptor (beta chain) was sequenced within a study of CD8 T cells in Susac syndrome. Study summary: Patients with Susac syndrome were, at the time of blood collection, therapy-naive, maintained on corticosteroids, or maintained on intravenous immunoglobulin alone.

Broader study findings: In its TCR sequencing and HLA analysis, the study acknowledged that the number of individuals was relatively small.

Reverse transcription of roughly 0.5 to 1 ug RNA was carried out with random hexamers. TCR beta CDR3 was amplified by immunoSEQ covering 54 Vbeta and 13 Jbeta. TCRdb itself ran the immunoSEQ multiplex PCR reads through MiXCR, one entry per CDR3 protein. Altogether 100,000 to 150,000 distinct CDR3 sequences are present, around 94% being singletons, with the ten largest covering about 0.2%. To note about this clonotype: What it binds is unknown.

The CDR3 covers 15 residues. Germline values: CDR1 SGDLS, CDR2 YYNGEE. The ends were cut back, 0 bases at V and 5 bases at J, with 15 bases in the middle. This clonotype was sampled from a human donor with Susac syndrome. The sequenced sample consisted of CD8+ T cells from PBMCs. The rearrangement uses TRBV9 and TRBJ2-7; D is unclear. As DNA, the CDR3 is TGTGCCAGCAGCGTAGTGGGCGTGAAAGCCAACGAGCAGTACTTC. It is translated as CASSVVGVKANEQYF.